This T cell receptor (beta chain) emerged from a study of blood T cell dynamics during melanoma immunotherapy. On the study more broadly: Metastatic melanoma patients received first-line pembrolizumab or nivolumab plus ipilimumab.

The CDR3 contains 12 residues. Trimming removed 4 bases at V and 14 bases at J, with 17 bases between. CDR1 and CDR2 from the germline V gene are MGHDK and SYGVNS. Specified time point: pre-treatment baseline. Blood was drawn before treatment and at week 3 after checkpoint blockade. Method: immunoSEQ multiplex PCR; TCRdb's copy keeps in-frame clones and lacks some. The sample lists some 9,800 clones, about 88% occurring once. This receptor was taken from a human donor with melanoma. The J gene is TRBJ1-2, the V gene TRBV25-1; D not certain. Material: blood, obtained from a patient treated with checkpoint blockade. The CDR3 DNA follows: TGTGCCAGCAGTGTAGGGCAGGAGGGTCGGACCTTC. Translating gives CASSVGQEGRTF.